The table lists the clone carrying this TCR beta chain with many counts. Its antigen remains unidentified. TCRdb called the reads again in MiXCR, with one record for every CDR3 protein. The top ten clones hold roughly 5% of a sample with under 200,000 distinct CDR3 sequences, approximately 9.6% of them seen once. The data were taken from a study of T cell repertoires in cytomegalovirus infection. The ends lost 6 bases at V and 0 bases at J; junction bases unmatched: 8. The CDR3 is 16 residues long. CDR1 is MNHEY, CDR2 SVGEGT, per germline. Study results and caveats: Across the ex vivo response, the dominant clonotypes were HLA-C-restricted CMV-specific TCR beta clonotypes.

The sequencing sample was made of PBMCs. The chain combines TRBV6-2 or TRBV6-3 with TRBJ1-5, with 7 bases fitting TRBD1. The clonotype was recovered from a human donor in good health (CMV status not recorded). Some clones in this sample may be carry-over from other donors' samples. The CDR3: CASRGTVENSNQPQHF. The CDR3 region has the DNA TGTGCCAGCAGGGGGACAGTGGAAAATAGCAATCAGCCCCAGCATTTT.